This passage covers 24 T cell receptor beta chains from one sample sequenced in a study of blood T cells in healthy people across ages. Next came a second PCR, run for 7 to 11 cycles, which used a sample-barcoded 5' primer along with a J-beta primer mix. MiXCR, applied by TCRdb to the 5' RACE reads, yields one record per CDR3 protein. The profile shows 800,000 or so distinct CDR3 sequences, 20% to 25% of them singletons. The sample was also linked to a second study, of T cells of mothers and their children.

Input material: blood. Every receptor here comes from a boy between 10 and 17 years old in good health.

The chain uses TRBV7-9 and TRBJ2-4; 9 bases are shared with TRBD1. This CDR3 has 15 amino acids. Germline V lookup: CDR1 SEHNR, CDR2 FQNEAQ (reference sequence). V gave up 5 bases and J gave up 6 bases; unmatched junction bases: 8. CDR3 loop: CASSPQQGAINIQYF. The CDR3 DNA sequence: TGTGCCAGCAGCCCCCAACAGGGGGCGATAAACATTCAGTACTTC. Using reference TRBV7-9 and TRBJ2-4 for the parts outside the CDR3, the full variable domain is DTGVSQNPRHKITKRGQNVTFRCDPISEHNRLYWYRQTLGQGPEFLTYFQNEAQLEKSRLLSDRFSAERPKGSFSTLEIQRTEQGDSAMYLCASSPQQGAINIQYFGAGTRLSVL.

This chain joins TRBV29-1 and TRBJ2-1; 7 bases are shared with TRBD2. CDR1 and CDR2 from the germline V gene are SQVTM and ANQGSEA. The CDR3 sequence is 15 residues long. The trim removed 4 bases at V and 4 bases at J, leaving 10 bases unmatched. The CDR3: CSVGGGQARYNEQFF. The CDR3 coding sequence is TGCAGCGTTGGGGGAGGGCAGGCCCGTTACAATGAGCAGTTCTTC.

This clonotype was seen many times. The V and J genes are TRBV6-5 and TRBJ2-3, with 8 bases identical to TRBD2. V lost 6 bases, J lost 2 bases, and 7 bases stayed unmatched. CDR3 length: 15 residues. CDR1 and CDR2 (germline): MNHEY, SVGAGI. The DNA of the CDR3 is TGTGCCAGCAGACAGGGACTAGGGGTCACAGATACGCAGTATTTT. Translation: CASRQGLGVTDTQYF.

A few counts support this clonotype. The chain carries TRBV6-2 or TRBV6-3 and TRBJ2-7; D ambiguous. Germline-derived CDR1 and CDR2 are MNHEY and SVGEGT. This CDR3 region has 14 residues. V was cut by 5 bases and J by 2 bases, with 13 bases left in between. This CDR3 reads CASSAGVTTYEQYF. CDR3 coding DNA: TGTGCCAGCAGTGCTGGCGTCACCACCTACGAGCAGTACTTC.

Only a few counts were recorded for this clonotype. The genes are TRBV7-8 and TRBJ2-1; tentative D call: TRBD2 (6 bases). Trimming took off 4 bases at V and 1 base at J, with 11 bases between the two ends. Per germline, CDR1 SGHVS and CDR2 FQNEAQ. The CDR3 has 15 amino acids. CDR3 sequence: CASSYVGGSYNEQFF. The CDR3 coding sequence is TGTGCCAGCAGCTACGTTGGGGGGTCCTACAATGAGCAGTTCTTC.

This clonotype occurred a few times. The gene calls are TRBV12-3 or TRBV12-4 and TRBJ2-5; TRBD1 might be the D (7 bases). The J call is uncertain, as TRBJ2-7 better fits the DNA end. The CDR3 loop spans 15 amino acids. CDR3 in DNA: TGTGCCAGCAGTTCGCGGGACAGTAGAACCTACGAGCAGTACTTC. Its translation: CASSSRDSRTYEQYF.

This clonotype was found a few times. The V gene is TRBV27, the J gene TRBJ2-7, with TRBD2 identical over 10 bases. CDR1 is MNHEY and CDR2 is SMNVEV in the germline V gene (reference sequence). The J segment lost 3 bases and the V segment lost 8 bases, leaving 7 bases of the junction unmatched. The CDR3 extends over 14 amino acids. CDR3 residues: CASALAGVYYEQYF. CDR3 coding DNA: TGTGCCAGCGCCCTAGCGGGAGTTTACTACGAGCAGTACTTC.

This clonotype was seen only a few times. This chain links TRBV12-3 or TRBV12-4 with TRBJ2-7; 8 nucleotides line up with TRBD2. After removal of 5 bases from V and 0 bases from J, the junction contained 9 bases not matched to a gene. The CDR3 length is 16 residues. In DNA form, the CDR3 reads TGTGCCAGCAGTCCCGCGTTAGCGGGGTCCTCCTACGAGCAGTACTTC. Protein: CASSPALAGSSYEQYF.

J is TRBJ1-1 and V is TRBV27; 9 nucleotides align to TRBD1. Germline lookup yields CDR1 MNHEY and CDR2 SMNVEV (reference sequence). V gave up 4 bases and J gave up 0 bases; unmatched junction bases: 9. The CDR3 sequence is 17 residues long. The CDR3 nucleotides are TGTGCCAGCAGTTCGCCCCCGGGACAGGGCCTGAACACTGAAGCTTTCTTT. Protein: CASSSPPGQGLNTEAFF.

This sequence joins TRBV7-2 and TRBJ2-1; D unresolved. CDR3 size: 12 residues. CDR1 is SGHTA and CDR2 is FQGNSA in the germline V gene. Trimming shortened V by 3 bases and J by 7 bases, and 7 bases separated the two germline ends. The CDR3 here is CASSFLGNEQFF. The CDR3 DNA reads as TGTGCCAGCAGCTTTCTAGGTAATGAGCAGTTCTTC. Full variable domain (outside the CDR3, taken from reference TRBV7-2 and TRBJ2-1): GAGVSQSPSNKVTEKGKDVELRCDPISGHTALYWYRQSLGQGLEFLIYFQGNSAPDKSGLPSDRFSAERTGGSVSTLTIQRTQQEDSAVYLCASSFLGNEQFFGPGTRLTVL.

This clonotype turned up a few times. The CDR3 here is CASSLTRDGTQYF. For the CDR3, the DNA is TGTGCCAGCAGTTTAACCCGCGATGGGACCCAGTACTTC. The chain uses TRBV12-3 or TRBV12-4 and TRBJ2-5; D is undetermined. Trimming took off 2 bases at V and 7 bases at J, with 11 bases between the two ends. This CDR3 contains 13 residues.

V is TRBV9 and J is TRBJ1-4, with D hard to call. Deletions cut 0 bases from V and 4 bases from J, with 13 bases between. Germline CDR1 SGDLS, CDR2 YYNGEE. This CDR3 spans 16 amino acids. Here the CDR3 DNA reads TGTGCCAGCAGCGTAGGATCCAGCCAGAATAATGAAAAACTGTTTTTT. Its protein product is CASSVGSSQNNEKLFF.

The sample holds a few counts of this clonotype. CDR3 sequence reads: CSARQGFEGYTF. CDR3 coding DNA: TGCAGTGCCAGACAGGGATTTGAAGGCTACACCTTC. V usage is TRBV20-1 and J usage is TRBJ1-2, with 7 nucleotides matching TRBD1. The CDR3 length is 12 residues. After removal of 6 bases from V and 8 bases from J, the junction contained 9 bases not matched to a gene. From germline, CDR1 is DFQATT and CDR2 SNEGSKA (reference sequence).

Here the CDR3 DNA reads TGTGCCAGCAGTTACCGTTACAGGGGGGCGAACGAAAAACTGTTTTTT. Translated: CASSYRYRGANEKLFF. The chain carries TRBV6-5 and TRBJ1-4; 8 nucleotides match TRBD1. Per germline, CDR1 MNHEY and CDR2 SVGAGI. This CDR3 spans 16 amino acids. V lost 2 bases to trimming and J lost 8 bases; unmatched junction nucleotides: 10.

The gene calls are TRBV7-9 and TRBJ1-2; D gene ambiguous. Germline values: CDR1 SEHNR, CDR2 FQNEAQ (reference sequence). The CDR3 covers 15 residues. The V end lost 8 bases, the J end lost 3 bases, and 19 bases lay between the germline ends. CDR3: CASVSLAATYYGYTF. CDR3 in DNA: TGTGCCAGCGTCAGTCTTGCCGCGACGTACTATGGCTACACCTTC.

V gene TRBV9 combines with J gene TRBJ1-6, with 9 bases lining up with TRBD1. J was trimmed by 7 bases and V by 4 bases; bases with no gene match: 6. Germline CDR1 reads SGDLS; CDR2 reads YYNGEE. The CDR3 has 15 residues. CDR3 protein: CASSRAGQGNSPLHF. CDR3 nucleotides: TGTGCCAGCAGCCGGGCGGGACAGGGAAATTCACCCCTCCACTTT.

This sequence joins TRBV2 and TRBJ1-1; D not certain. The V end was cut by 6 bases, the J end by 4 bases, with 15 bases between. CDR1 and CDR2 from the germline V gene are SNHLY and FYNNEI. This CDR3 is built from 14 residues. CDR3 residues: CASRGGGRTTEAFF. In nucleotides, the CDR3 is TGTGCCAGCAGGGGCGGCGGGCGCACCACTGAAGCTTTCTTT. The full variable domain, rest sourced from reference TRBV2 and TRBJ1-1, is EPEVTQTPSHQVTQMGQEVILRCVPISNHLYFYWYRQILGQKVEFLVSFYNNEISEKSEIFDDQFSVERPDGSNFTLKIRSTKLEDSAMYFCASRGGGRTTEAFFGQGTRLTVV.

This rearrangement joins TRBV6-2 or TRBV6-3 to TRBJ1-2; 9 nucleotides line up with TRBD1. Trimming removed 0 bases from V and 5 bases from J; junction bases left unmatched: 4. CDR1 MNHEY and CDR2 SVGEGT come from the germline V gene. The CDR3 extends over 15 amino acids. In DNA form, the CDR3 reads TGTGCCAGCAGTTACTCGATCGGACAGGGGTATGGCTACACCTTC. Protein: CASSYSIGQGYGYTF.

This clonotype appeared a few times. The rearrangement uses TRBV25-1 and TRBJ1-5; no clear D. The V end was cut by 3 bases, the J end by 10 bases, with 10 bases between. This CDR3 region has 12 residues. The germline gives CDR1 MGHDK, CDR2 SYGVNS. The CDR3 sequence: CASSDDYEPQHF. Here the CDR3 DNA reads TGTGCCAGCAGTGACGATTATGAACCCCAGCATTTT.

This clonotype occurred a few times. The rearrangement links TRBV6-5 to TRBJ1-2; no reliable D call. Trimming left V 6 bases short and J 7 bases short, with 12 bases between. The CDR3 covers 12 residues. Germline CDR1 and CDR2: MNHEY and SVGAGI. The CDR3 loop reads CASRQDVAGYTF. CDR3 nucleotide sequence: TGTGCCAGCAGGCAGGACGTCGCTGGCTACACCTTC.

The chain links TRBV7-9 to TRBJ2-5; perhaps D is TRBD1 or TRBD2 (7 bases each). Germline values: CDR1 SEHNR, CDR2 FQNEAQ (reference sequence). The CDR3 consists of 14 residues. Trimming shortened V by 7 bases and J by 3 bases, and 15 bases separated the two germline ends. The CDR3: CASIRGGSEETQYF. The CDR3 nucleotides are TGTGCCAGCATCAGGGGGGGTAGCGAAGAGACCCAGTACTTC.

The V call is TRBV30, the J call TRBJ2-7; 10 nucleotides agree with TRBD1. The CDR3 totals 13 residues. CDR1 GTSNPN and CDR2 SVGIG come from the germline V gene (reference sequence). The trim removed 5 bases at V and 4 bases at J, leaving 5 bases unmatched. The DNA of the CDR3 is TGTGCCTGGCGGGGGACAGGGGTTTACGAGCAGTACTTC. Protein sequence: CAWRGTGVYEQYF.

This chain joins TRBV29-1 and TRBJ2-5; tentative D call: TRBD2 (5 bases). The J call is doubtful: the DNA matches TRBJ2-1 better. The germline gives CDR1 SQVTM, CDR2 ANQGSEA. The CDR3 runs 12 residues. The CDR3 region is CSVEDLADEQFF. CDR3 DNA sequence: TGCAGCGTTGAAGACCTAGCTGATGAGCAGTTCTTC.

The table lists this clonotype with a few counts. V and J are TRBV6-2 or TRBV6-3 and TRBJ2-1; 12 bases align to TRBD2. After removal of 7 bases from V and 8 bases from J, the junction contained 9 bases not matched to a gene. This CDR3 region has 15 residues. CDR1 is MNHEY, CDR2 SVGEGT, per germline. In nucleotides, the CDR3 is TGTGCCAGCACCAAGACTAGCGGGAGCAAAGATGAGCAGTTCTTC. As protein: CASTKTSGSKDEQFF.